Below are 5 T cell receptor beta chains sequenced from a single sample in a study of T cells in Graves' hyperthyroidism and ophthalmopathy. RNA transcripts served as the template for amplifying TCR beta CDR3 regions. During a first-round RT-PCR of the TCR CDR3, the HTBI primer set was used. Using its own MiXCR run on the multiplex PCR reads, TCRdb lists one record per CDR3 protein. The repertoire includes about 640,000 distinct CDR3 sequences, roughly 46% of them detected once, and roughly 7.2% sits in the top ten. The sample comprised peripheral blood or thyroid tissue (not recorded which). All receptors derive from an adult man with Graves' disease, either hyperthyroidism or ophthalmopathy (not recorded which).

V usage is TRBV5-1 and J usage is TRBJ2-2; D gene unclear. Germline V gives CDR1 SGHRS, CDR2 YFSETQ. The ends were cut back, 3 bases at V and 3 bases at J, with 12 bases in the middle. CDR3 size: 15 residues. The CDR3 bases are TGCGCCAGCAGCTCAACCTCTTTGGACACCGGGGAGCTGTTTTTT. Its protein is CASSSTSLDTGELFF.

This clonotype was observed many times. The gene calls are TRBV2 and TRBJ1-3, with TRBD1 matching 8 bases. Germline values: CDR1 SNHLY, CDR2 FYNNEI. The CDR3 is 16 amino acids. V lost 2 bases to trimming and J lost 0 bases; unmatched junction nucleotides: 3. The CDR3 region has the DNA TGTGCCAGCAGTGAACAGGGACAGGTCTCTGGAAACACCATATATTTT. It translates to CASSEQGQVSGNTIYF.

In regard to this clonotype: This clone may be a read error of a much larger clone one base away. As DNA, the CDR3 is TGTGCCAGCAGTTCGGCGGGACAAGGGCGAGAAAGACTGTTTTTT. Translated, it gives CASSSAGQGRERLFF. The chain is built from TRBV25-1 and TRBJ1-4, with D possibly TRBD1 on 6 matching bases. Germline V gene sequence: CDR1 MGHDK, CDR2 SYGVNS. The CDR3 spans 15 residues.

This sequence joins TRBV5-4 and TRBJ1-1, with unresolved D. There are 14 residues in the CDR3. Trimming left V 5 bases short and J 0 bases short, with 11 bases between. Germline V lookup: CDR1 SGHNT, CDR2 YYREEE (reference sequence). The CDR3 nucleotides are TGTGCCAGCAGACTTGGGGATGTGAACACTGAAGCTTTCTTT. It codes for CASRLGDVNTEAFF.

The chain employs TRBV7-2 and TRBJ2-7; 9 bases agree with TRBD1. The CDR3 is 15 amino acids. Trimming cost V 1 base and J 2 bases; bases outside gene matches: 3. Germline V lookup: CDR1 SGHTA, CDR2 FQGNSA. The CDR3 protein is CASSLGTGDTYEQYF. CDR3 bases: TGTGCCAGCAGCTTAGGGACAGGGGACACCTACGAGCAGTACTTC.